This TCR beta chain was recovered during a study of CD8 T cells in ankylosing spondylitis. Study-wide points: What appeared characteristic of ankylosing spondylitis blood was a TCR beta motif of eight highly homologous variants. The disease-linked clones had a CD8+ phenotype and low blood frequencies. Certain motif variants had earlier been reported in reactive arthritis synovial fluid and blood.

CDR1 and CDR2 (germline): SGHRS, YFSETQ. CDR3 size: 13 residues. Trimming stripped 0 bases from V and 2 bases from J, with 6 bases between. Quantitative barcoded 5'-RACE was used to prepare TCR beta libraries. A single record per CDR3 protein comes from TCRdb applying MiXCR to the 5' RACE reads. The table has roughly 490,000 distinct CDR3 sequences, less than 6% seen once. This clonotype has at least ten counts. Its antigen is not known. The chain links TRBV5-1 to TRBJ2-7; D remains unclear. What was sequenced was blood, either unsorted or a sorted T cell fraction (not recorded which). The receptor comes from a male donor with ankylosing spondylitis. CDR3: CASSLEEPYEQYF. The CDR3 DNA is TGCGCCAGCAGCTTGGAGGAGCCCTACGAGCAGTACTTC. Full variable domain (rest looked up from reference TRBV5-1 and TRBJ2-7): KAGVTQTPRYLIKTRGQQVTLSCSPISGHRSVSWYQQTPGQGLQFLFEYFSETQRNKGNFPGRFSGRQFSNSRSEMNVSTLELGDSALYLCASSLEEPYEQYFGPGTRLTVT.